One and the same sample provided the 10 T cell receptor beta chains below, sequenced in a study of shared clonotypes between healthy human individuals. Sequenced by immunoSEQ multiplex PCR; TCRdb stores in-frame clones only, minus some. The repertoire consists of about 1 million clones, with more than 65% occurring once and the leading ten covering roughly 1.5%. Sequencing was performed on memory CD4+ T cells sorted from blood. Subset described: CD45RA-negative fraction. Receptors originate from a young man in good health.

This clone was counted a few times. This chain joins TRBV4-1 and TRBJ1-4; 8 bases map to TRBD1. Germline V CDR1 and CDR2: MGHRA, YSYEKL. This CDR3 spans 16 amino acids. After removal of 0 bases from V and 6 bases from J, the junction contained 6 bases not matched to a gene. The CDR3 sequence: CASSQDSRTGYEKLFF. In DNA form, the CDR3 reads TGCGCCAGCAGCCAAGATTCGAGGACAGGGTATGAAAAACTGTTTTTT.

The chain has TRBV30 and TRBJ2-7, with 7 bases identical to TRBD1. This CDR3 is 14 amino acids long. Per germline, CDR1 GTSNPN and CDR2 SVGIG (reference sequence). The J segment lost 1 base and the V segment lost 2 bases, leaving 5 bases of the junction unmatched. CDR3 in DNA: TGTGCCTGGAGTCTCCGGGACAGATCCTACGAGCAGTACTTC. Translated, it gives CAWSLRDRSYEQYF.

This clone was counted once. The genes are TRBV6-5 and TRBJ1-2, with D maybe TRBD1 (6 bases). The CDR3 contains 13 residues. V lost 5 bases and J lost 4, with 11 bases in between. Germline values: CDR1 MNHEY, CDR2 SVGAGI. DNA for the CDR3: TGTGCCAGCAGTCAACAGGGATTCTATGGCTACACCTTC. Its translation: CASSQQGFYGYTF.

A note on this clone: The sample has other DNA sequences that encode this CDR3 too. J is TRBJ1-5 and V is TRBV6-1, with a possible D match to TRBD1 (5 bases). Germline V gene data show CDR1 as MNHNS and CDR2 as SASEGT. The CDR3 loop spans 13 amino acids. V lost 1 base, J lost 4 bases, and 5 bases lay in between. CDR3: CASSEGQNQPQHF. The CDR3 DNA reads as TGTGCCAGCAGTGAAGGACAGAATCAGCCCCAGCATTTT.

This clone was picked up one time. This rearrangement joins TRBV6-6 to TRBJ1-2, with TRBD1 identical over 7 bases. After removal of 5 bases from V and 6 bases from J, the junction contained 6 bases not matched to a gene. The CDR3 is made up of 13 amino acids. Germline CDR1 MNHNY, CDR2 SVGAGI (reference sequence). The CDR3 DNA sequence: TGTGCCAGCAGTGCGACAGGGTTGGATGGCTACACCTTC. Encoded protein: CASSATGLDGYTF.

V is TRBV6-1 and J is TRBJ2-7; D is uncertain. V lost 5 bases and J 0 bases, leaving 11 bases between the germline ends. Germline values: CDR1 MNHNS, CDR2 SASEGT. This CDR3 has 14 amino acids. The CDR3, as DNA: TGTGCCAGCAGTTTCGACGTTAGCTCCTACGAGCAGTACTTC. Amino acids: CASSFDVSSYEQYF.

In DNA form, the CDR3 reads TGTGCCAGCAGTGGACAGGGGGTCAACGAGCAGTACTTC. Encoded protein: CASSGQGVNEQYF. This sequence joins TRBV2 and TRBJ2-7; 9 bases align to TRBD1. The CDR3 has 13 amino acids. V was clipped by 4 bases and J by 5 bases; unmatched bases: 3. CDR1 and CDR2 (germline): SNHLY, FYNNEI.

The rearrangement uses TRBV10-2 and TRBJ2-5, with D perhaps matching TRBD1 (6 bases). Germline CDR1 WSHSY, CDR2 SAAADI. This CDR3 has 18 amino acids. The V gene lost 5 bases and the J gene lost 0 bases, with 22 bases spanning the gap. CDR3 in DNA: TGCGCCAGCAGTTCTCAAGATTACAGGGAAGGGTACCAAGAGACCCAGTACTTC. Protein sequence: CASSSQDYREGYQETQYF.

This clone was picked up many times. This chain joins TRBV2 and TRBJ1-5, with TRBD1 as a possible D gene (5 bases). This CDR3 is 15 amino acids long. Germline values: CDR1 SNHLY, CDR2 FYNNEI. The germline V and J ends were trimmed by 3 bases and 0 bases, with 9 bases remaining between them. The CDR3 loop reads CASSEGEFSNQPQHF. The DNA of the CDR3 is TGTGCCAGCAGTGAGGGGGAGTTTAGCAATCAGCCCCAGCATTTT. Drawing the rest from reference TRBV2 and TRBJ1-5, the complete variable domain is EPEVTQTPSHQVTQMGQEVILRCVPISNHLYFYWYRQILGQKVEFLVSFYNNEISEKSEIFDDQFSVERPDGSNFTLKIRSTKLEDSAMYFCASSEGEFSNQPQHFGDGTRLSIL.

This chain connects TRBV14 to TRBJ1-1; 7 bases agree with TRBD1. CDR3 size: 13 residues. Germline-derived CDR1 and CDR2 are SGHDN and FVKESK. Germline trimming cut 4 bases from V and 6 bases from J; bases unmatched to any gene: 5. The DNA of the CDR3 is TGTGCCAGCAGCCCAGGGGGTGGCTCTGAAGCTTTCTTT. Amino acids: CASSPGGGSEAFF. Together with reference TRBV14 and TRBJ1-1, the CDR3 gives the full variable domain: EAGVTQFPSHSVIEKGQTVTLRCDPISGHDNLYWYRRVMGKEIKFLLHFVKESKQDESGMPNNRFLAERTGGTYSTLKVQPAELEDSGVYFCASSPGGGSEAFFGQGTRLTVV.